A single sample gave rise to the 8 T cell receptor beta chains below, sequenced in a study of response to subunit inactivated influenza vaccine. Each CDR3 protein is one row after TCRdb ran MiXCR on the RT-PCR reads. The data contain about 800,000 distinct CDR3 sequences, less than 25% of them singletons. The sample here was PBMCs from blood, taken more than 4 days after vaccination. The receptors were gathered from a man in his fifties who received an inactivated influenza vaccine.

The CDR3 protein is CASSSRGGVPQETQYF. The CDR3 DNA follows: TGTGCCAGCAGCTCTCGGGGGGGGGTGCCCCAAGAGACCCAGTACTTC. This rearrangement joins TRBV11-2 to TRBJ2-5; the match to TRBD2 covers 8 bases. The CDR3 extends over 16 amino acids. V lost 4 bases to trimming and J lost 1 base; unmatched junction nucleotides: 8. Germline CDR1 reads SGHAT; CDR2 reads FQNNGV.

This clonotype has more than one count but fewer than ten. Here the CDR3 reads CSARPPSAGKETQYF. The CDR3 bases are TGCAGTGCTAGGCCCCCCTCGGCGGGGAAAGAGACCCAGTACTTC. The rearrangement links TRBV20-1 to TRBJ2-5; D may be TRBD2 (6 bases). This CDR3 comprises 15 residues. V was pared by 3 bases and J by 3 bases, with 17 bases between. Germline V gene lookup returns CDR1 DFQATT and CDR2 SNEGSKA (reference sequence).

The chain joins TRBV14 to TRBJ2-7, with TRBD1 matching 9 bases. Per the germline V gene, CDR1 is SGHDN and CDR2 is FVKESK. The V and J ends lost 1 base and 3 bases, in that order; junction bases with no gene match: 4. The CDR3 extends over 15 amino acids. This chain's CDR3 is CASSQGDRVYYEQYF. The CDR3 nucleotides read TGTGCCAGCAGCCAAGGGGACAGGGTTTACTACGAGCAGTACTTC.

The CDR3 coding sequence is TGTGCCAGCAGCGCCAACACCGTCTACAATTCACCCCTCCACTTT. Encoded protein: CASSANTVYNSPLHF. V usage is TRBV7-6 and J usage is TRBJ1-6, with D uncertain. The CDR3 loop spans 15 amino acids. Trimming left V 5 bases short and J 7 bases short, with 15 bases between. Germline V gene lookup returns CDR1 SGHVS and CDR2 FNYEAQ.

In nucleotides, the CDR3 is TGCGCCAGCAGCCAAGAGACAGGGGGCGACGAGACCCAGTACTTC. It is translated as CASSQETGGDETQYF. The V gene is TRBV4-3, the J gene TRBJ2-5, with TRBD1 matching 10 bases. The germline V gene has CDR1 LGHNA and CDR2 YSLEER. CDR3 length: 15 residues. V lost 0 bases to trimming and J lost 5 bases; unmatched junction nucleotides: 3.

This clonotype occurred a few times. This chain joins TRBV7-8 and TRBJ2-5, with no clear D. The germline CDR1 and CDR2 sequences are SGHVS and FQNEAQ. With 7 bases removed from V and 1 base from J, the gap between germline ends came to 16 bases. This CDR3 comprises 15 residues. CDR3 residues: CASTNTQRRQETQYF. The CDR3 DNA reads TGTGCCAGCACCAACACACAGAGACGCCAAGAGACCCAGTACTTC.

This clonotype was seen a few times. CDR3: CSATEPWEQETQYF. CDR3 DNA: TGCAGTGCTACCGAGCCATGGGAGCAAGAGACCCAGTACTTC. The rearrangement links TRBV20-1 to TRBJ2-5; TRBD2 might be the D (5 bases). Trimming removed 4 bases at V and 2 bases at J, with 14 bases between. Per germline, CDR1 DFQATT and CDR2 SNEGSKA (reference sequence). The CDR3 is 14 amino acids.

This clonotype was seen only a few times. The rearrangement uses TRBV20-1 and TRBJ1-5; D perhaps matches TRBD1 (6 bases). CDR1 is DFQATT and CDR2 is SNEGSKA in the germline V gene (reference sequence). The CDR3 covers 13 residues. V lost 2 bases to trimming and J lost 4 bases, with 9 bases between them. Here the CDR3 reads CSARLQGNQPQHF. The CDR3 bases are TGCAGTGCTAGACTACAGGGTAATCAGCCCCAGCATTTT.